These 32 T cell receptor beta chains were all obtained from the same sample, sequenced in a study of T cell responses to AZD1222 COVID-19 vaccine. Profiled with immunoSEQ multiplex PCR; TCRdb holds only in-frame clones, not every one. The sample lists fewer than 150,000 clones, 70% to 90% occurring once. This material consisted of peripheral blood, taken on day 0 of AZD1222 vaccination. Receptors originate from an adult in good health.

The chain combines TRBV6-5 with TRBJ1-2; D might be TRBD1 (6 bases). CDR1 and CDR2 from the germline V gene are MNHEY and SVGAGI. The CDR3 totals 13 residues. V was cut by 2 bases and J by 3 bases, with 7 bases left in between. CDR3 loop: CASSYRTDYGYTF. The DNA of the CDR3 is TGTGCCAGCAGTTACAGGACAGACTATGGCTACACCTTC.

This sequence joins TRBV5-1 and TRBJ2-3, with D possibly being TRBD2 (5 bases). The CDR3 is 12 amino acids. Trimming removed 7 bases at V and 8 bases at J, with 14 bases between. In germline, CDR1 is SGHRS, CDR2 YFSETQ. CDR3 amino acids: CASEADRGTQYF. The CDR3 DNA follows: TGCGCCAGCGAAGCGGATAGAGGTACGCAGTATTTT.

The V and J genes are TRBV28 and TRBJ2-1, with 7 bases lining up with TRBD2. Germline V gene sequence: CDR1 MDHEN, CDR2 SYDVKM. J was trimmed by 10 bases and V by 6 bases; bases with no gene match: 12. The CDR3 totals 14 residues. The CDR3 loop reads CASSAGTTQWEQFF. The CDR3 DNA reads TGTGCCAGCAGCGCGGGGACTACCCAATGGGAGCAGTTCTTC.

The V gene is TRBV10-3, the J gene TRBJ2-3, with D tentatively TRBD1 (5 bases). Germline CDR1 ENHRY, CDR2 SYGVKD. The V end lost 8 bases, the J end lost 2 bases, and 17 bases lay between the germline ends. The CDR3 is 15 residues long. The CDR3 DNA is TGTGCCATCGGCGGAAGGGGTGGAGACACAGATACGCAGTATTTT. This encodes CAIGGRGGDTDTQYF.

CDR3 nucleotides: TGTGCCAGCAGTGGGGCTAGCGGGGACTCCGAGTACTTC. Its translation is CASSGASGDSEYF. The J gene is TRBJ2-5, the V gene TRBV2; 9 positions match TRBD2. The length of the CDR3 is 13 residues. Germline V gene data show CDR1 as SNHLY and CDR2 as FYNNEI. V lost 4 bases, J lost 12 bases, and 9 bases stayed unmatched.

The chain carries TRBV7-2 and TRBJ2-2, with no clear D. CDR1 and CDR2 from the germline V gene are SGHTA and FQGNSA. The CDR3 has 15 residues. Trimming pared 3 bases from V and 2 bases from J, leaving 10 bases between. The DNA of the CDR3 is TGTGCCAGCAGCTTTAGGGCCTTTAACACCGGGGAGCTGTTTTTT. As protein: CASSFRAFNTGELFF. The full variable domain, its missing parts supplied by reference TRBV7-2 and TRBJ2-2, is GAGVSQSPSNKVTEKGKDVELRCDPISGHTALYWYRQSLGQGLEFLIYFQGNSAPDKSGLPSDRFSAERTGGSVSTLTIQRTQQEDSAVYLCASSFRAFNTGELFFGEGSRLTVL.

The gene calls are TRBV7-2 and TRBJ2-1; D is possibly TRBD2 (6 bases). Trimming shortened V by 8 bases and J by 10 bases, and 15 bases separated the two germline ends. CDR1 SGHTA and CDR2 FQGNSA come from the germline V gene. The CDR3 has 12 amino acids. Written as DNA, the CDR3 is TGTGCCAGCGAGACTACGGACTACGAGCAGTTCTTC. Its protein is CASETTDYEQFF.

In this sample, this clone turned up a few times. The chain recombines TRBV3-1 (or the pseudogene TRBV3-2) with TRBJ2-7, with TRBD1 matching 9 bases. J gave up 3 bases and V 3 bases, and 9 bases lay outside the gene matches. The length of the CDR3 is 16 residues. CDR1 LGHDT and CDR2 YNNKEL come from the germline V gene (reference sequence). CDR3 in amino acids: CASSQGQLDRGYEQYF. CDR3 nucleotide sequence: TGTGCCAGCAGCCAGGGGCAATTGGACAGGGGCTACGAGCAGTACTTC.

The chain couples TRBV19 to TRBJ2-5; the D is unclear. Germline V gives CDR1 LNHDA, CDR2 SQIVND (reference sequence). V dropped 6 bases and J dropped 1 base, with 15 bases sitting between them. The CDR3 consists of 15 residues. The CDR3 reads CASRPNTVVQETQYF. DNA of the CDR3: TGTGCCAGTAGGCCTAATACGGTTGTCCAAGAGACCCAGTACTTC.

The chain employs TRBV28 and TRBJ2-5; 7 bases line up with TRBD1. V lost 8 bases to trimming and J lost 5 bases; unmatched junction nucleotides: 17. There are 16 residues in the CDR3. Germline-derived CDR1 and CDR2 are MDHEN and SYDVKM. The CDR3 region is CASRRRQGVIEETQYF. CDR3 coding DNA: TGTGCCAGCCGAAGGAGGCAGGGGGTAATTGAGGAGACCCAGTACTTC.

The chain links TRBV28 to TRBJ1-1; perhaps TRBD1 as D (6 bases). CDR1 MDHEN and CDR2 SYDVKM come from the germline V gene. V lost 1 base and J 5 bases, leaving 20 bases between the germline ends. This CDR3 spans 17 amino acids. The CDR3 sequence: CASSLSPGGGRFTEAFF. As DNA, the CDR3 is TGTGCCAGCAGTTTATCCCCTGGTGGGGGGCGGTTTACTGAAGCTTTCTTT.

This clone was recorded only once. The chain employs TRBV3-1 (or the pseudogene TRBV3-2) and TRBJ2-7, with 8 bases identical to TRBD1. The CDR3 runs to 14 residues. The J segment lost 2 bases and the V segment lost 5 bases, leaving 5 bases of the junction unmatched. Germline V lookup: CDR1 LGHDT, CDR2 YNNKEL (reference sequence). The CDR3, as DNA: TGTGCCAGCAGCTCCTGGGGACAGGCCTACGAGCAGTACTTC. Residues: CASSSWGQAYEQYF.

The chain couples TRBV6-5 to TRBJ1-5; perhaps TRBD1 as D (6 bases). The CDR3 is 14 residues long. V dropped 2 bases and J dropped 6 bases, with 11 bases sitting between them. Germline V gene sequence: CDR1 MNHEY, CDR2 SVGAGI. CDR3 DNA: TGTGCCAGCAGTTACAGGGGGGAGCGTCAGCCCCAGCATTTT. Translated, it gives CASSYRGERQPQHF.

The CDR3 DNA is TGCGCCAGCAGCTTGGGGTCTGGAGGCTTGACGGCTGAAGCTTTCTTT. Protein: CASSLGSGGLTAEAFF. The V call is TRBV5-1, the J call TRBJ1-1; unclear D gene. V was clipped by 0 bases and J by 6 bases, with 18 bases between them. CDR1 is SGHRS, CDR2 YFSETQ, per germline. This CDR3 contains 16 residues.

The rearrangement uses TRBV5-1 and TRBJ2-1, with TRBD2 matching 7 bases. The CDR3 runs to 13 residues. Trimming cost V 4 bases and J 7 bases; bases outside gene matches: 5. Per the germline V gene, CDR1 is SGHRS and CDR2 is YFSETQ. The CDR3 region has the DNA TGCGCCAGCAGCGACCTAGCGGAGAATGAGCAGTTCTTC. Encoded protein: CASSDLAENEQFF.

V usage is TRBV7-7 and J usage is TRBJ2-3; D is undetermined. Germline V gene lookup returns CDR1 SSHAT and CDR2 FNYEAQ (reference sequence). V was shortened by 5 bases and J by 2 bases, with 14 bases between the two germline ends. CDR3 length: 15 amino acids. CDR3 sequence reads: CASSPGSFATDTQYF. In nucleotides, the CDR3 is TGTGCCAGCAGCCCCGGGTCCTTCGCCACAGATACGCAGTATTTT.

This rearrangement joins TRBV7-8 to TRBJ2-3, with D unresolved. V was clipped by 0 bases and J by 5 bases, with 9 bases between them. CDR1 and CDR2 (germline): SGHVS, FQNEAQ. The length of the CDR3 is 14 residues. This CDR3 is CASSLAAVGDTQYF. CDR3 DNA: TGTGCCAGCAGCTTAGCGGCCGTGGGAGATACGCAGTATTTT.

V and J are TRBV9 and TRBJ1-1; possible D gene TRBD1, 5 bases. V shed 5 bases and J shed 5 bases, with 13 bases lying between them. The CDR3 contains 13 residues. Germline CDR1 reads SGDLS; CDR2 reads YYNGEE. CDR3 amino acids: CASSRQSGTEAFF. The CDR3 nucleotides are TGTGCCAGCAGTCGACAGTCAGGTACTGAAGCTTTCTTT.

This clone was counted a few times. This sequence joins TRBV30 and TRBJ1-4; 8 positions agree with TRBD1. Germline CDR1 GTSNPN, CDR2 SVGIG (reference sequence). V lost 4 bases to trimming and J lost 10 bases; unmatched junction nucleotides: 5. This CDR3 has 12 residues. In DNA, the CDR3 is TGTGCCTGGACGGACAGGGAAGGAAAACTGTTTTTT. Translation gives CAWTDREGKLFF.

J is TRBJ1-1 and V is TRBV10-2; 9 nucleotides align to TRBD1. Germline values: CDR1 WSHSY, CDR2 SAAADI. The CDR3 extends over 17 amino acids. V lost 4 bases and J lost 0; bases outside the gene matches: 9. The CDR3 spells CASSGGQGFLMNTEAFF. For the CDR3, the DNA is TGCGCCAGCAGTGGGGGACAGGGTTTTCTCATGAACACTGAAGCTTTCTTT.

This rearrangement joins TRBV7-2 to TRBJ2-7; no clear D gene. The CDR3 is made up of 14 amino acids. Trimming stripped 5 bases from V and 2 bases from J, with 13 bases between. Germline V gene data show CDR1 as SGHTA and CDR2 as FQGNSA. CDR3 residues: CASSPSRPTYEQYF. In DNA, the CDR3 is TGTGCCAGCAGCCCGAGTCGTCCCACCTACGAGCAGTACTTC.

The genes are TRBV28 and TRBJ2-3; TRBD1 is a possible D gene (6 bases). CDR1 MDHEN and CDR2 SYDVKM come from the germline V gene. V shed 4 bases and J shed 8 bases, with 16 bases lying between them. The CDR3 sequence is 14 residues long. The CDR3 reads CASSSGASHGTQYF. Here the CDR3 DNA reads TGTGCCAGCAGTTCAGGGGCCTCACACGGTACGCAGTATTTT.

Worth noting for this clone: The sample carries other DNA sequences with the same CDR3. The genes are TRBV2 and TRBJ2-3, with D unresolved. Germline loops: CDR1 SNHLY, CDR2 FYNNEI. The germline V and J ends were trimmed by 4 bases and 2 bases, with 4 bases remaining between them. The CDR3 contains 12 residues. Written as DNA, the CDR3 is TGTGCCAGCAGTGTTGTCACAGATACGCAGTATTTT. Its protein is CASSVVTDTQYF.

The chain links TRBV5-1 to TRBJ1-3; D gene ambiguous. Per germline, CDR1 SGHRS and CDR2 YFSETQ. Trimming shortened V by 5 bases and J by 1 base, and 4 bases separated the two germline ends. The CDR3 has 12 residues. CDR3 in DNA: TGCGCCAGCAGTGGTTCTGGAAACACCATATATTTT. Translation: CASSGSGNTIYF.

This chain joins TRBV3-1 (or the pseudogene TRBV3-2) and TRBJ2-1; D is unresolved. Germline V gives CDR1 LGHDT, CDR2 YNNKEL (reference sequence). V was trimmed by 1 base and J by 0 bases, leaving 7 bases between them. The CDR3 consists of 15 residues. The CDR3 loop is CASSQGSLSYNEQFF. CDR3 DNA sequence: TGTGCCAGCAGCCAAGGGAGTCTCTCCTACAATGAGCAGTTCTTC.

The chain couples TRBV6-5 to TRBJ2-4; 10 nucleotides agree with TRBD2. Germline lookup yields CDR1 MNHEY and CDR2 SVGAGI. The CDR3 covers 12 residues. With 7 bases clipped from V and 7 bases from J, the junction kept 1 base outside the gene matches. CDR3 in DNA: TGTGCCAGCAATAGCGGGGGGAACATTCAGTACTTC. Its translation is CASNSGGNIQYF.

This clone occurred a few times. V is TRBV4-1 and J is TRBJ2-7; TRBD1 might be the D (6 bases). Germline-derived CDR1 and CDR2 are MGHRA and YSYEKL. The CDR3 is made up of 16 amino acids. Trimming took 1 base from V and 3 from J, leaving 16 bases between them. Here the CDR3 reads CASSQAGGQRIYEQYF. The CDR3 bases are TGCGCCAGCAGCCAAGCTGGCGGACAGAGGATCTACGAGCAGTACTTC.

The rearrangement joins TRBV15 to TRBJ1-6; D uncertain. The length of the CDR3 is 14 residues. V was clipped by 6 bases and J by 7 bases, with 13 bases between them. CDR1 is LNHNV and CDR2 is YYDKDF in the germline V gene (reference sequence). CDR3 protein: CATSEVEENSPLHF. Written as DNA, the CDR3 is TGTGCCACCAGTGAAGTCGAGGAGAATTCACCCCTCCACTTT.

The rearrangement uses TRBV9 and TRBJ1-6, with a weak D call TRBD1 (5 bases). In germline, CDR1 is SGDLS, CDR2 YYNGEE. Trimming shortened V by 3 bases and J by 5 bases, and 12 bases separated the two germline ends. This CDR3 has 15 amino acids. This CDR3 is CASSEGTVNNSPLHF. The CDR3 DNA is TGTGCCAGCAGCGAGGGGACGGTCAATAATTCACCCCTCCACTTT.

The DNA for the CDR3 is TGTGCCAGTAGTATAGGAGAGGGTTCTGGCACTGAAGCTTTCTTT. The encoded protein is CASSIGEGSGTEAFF. This chain joins TRBV19 and TRBJ1-1; D remains ambiguous. Germline loops: CDR1 LNHDA, CDR2 SQIVND (reference sequence). The CDR3 sequence is 15 residues long. Trimming pared 1 base from V and 4 bases from J, leaving 13 bases between.

J is TRBJ2-3 and V is TRBV13, with TRBD2 identical over 8 bases. Per the germline V gene, CDR1 is PRHDT and CDR2 is FYEKMQ (reference sequence). The CDR3 totals 19 residues. The trim removed 0 bases at V and 3 bases at J, leaving 14 bases unmatched. CDR3 bases: TGTGCCAGCAGCTTAGGCGTGGTAGCGGGAACGTGGGGAACAGATACGCAGTATTTT. Translating gives CASSLGVVAGTWGTDTQYF.

The chain links TRBV6-5 to TRBJ2-5; 7 positions match TRBD2. J gave up 4 bases and V 4 bases, and 6 bases lay outside the gene matches. Germline V gene lookup returns CDR1 MNHEY and CDR2 SVGAGI. The CDR3 sequence is 14 residues long. The CDR3 protein is CASSFGTMGETQYF. CDR3 nucleotide sequence: TGTGCCAGCAGTTTTGGGACTATGGGAGAGACCCAGTACTTC.